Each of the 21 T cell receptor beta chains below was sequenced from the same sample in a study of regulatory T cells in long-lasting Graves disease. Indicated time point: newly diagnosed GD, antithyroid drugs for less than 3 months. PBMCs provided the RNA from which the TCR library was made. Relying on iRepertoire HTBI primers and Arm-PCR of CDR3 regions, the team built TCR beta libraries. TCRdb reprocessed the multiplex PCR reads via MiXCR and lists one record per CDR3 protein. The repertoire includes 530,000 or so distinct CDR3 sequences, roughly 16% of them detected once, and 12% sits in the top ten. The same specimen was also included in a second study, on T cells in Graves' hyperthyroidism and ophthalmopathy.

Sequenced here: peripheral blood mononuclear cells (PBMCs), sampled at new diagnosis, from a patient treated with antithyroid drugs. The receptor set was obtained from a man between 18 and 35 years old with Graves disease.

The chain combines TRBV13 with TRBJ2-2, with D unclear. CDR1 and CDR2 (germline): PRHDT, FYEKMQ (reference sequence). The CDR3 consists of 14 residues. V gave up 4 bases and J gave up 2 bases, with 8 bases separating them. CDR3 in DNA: TGTGCCAGCAGCTACGGGCCCAACACCGGGGAGCTGTTTTTT. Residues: CASSYGPNTGELFF.

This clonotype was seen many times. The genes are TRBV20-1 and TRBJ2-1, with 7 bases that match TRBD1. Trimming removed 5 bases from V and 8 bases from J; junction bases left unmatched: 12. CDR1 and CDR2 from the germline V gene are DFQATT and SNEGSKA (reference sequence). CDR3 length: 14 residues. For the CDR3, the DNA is TGCAGTGCTCGTAGGGGGCGGTCGGTCCATGAGCAGTTCTTC. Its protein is CSARRGRSVHEQFF.

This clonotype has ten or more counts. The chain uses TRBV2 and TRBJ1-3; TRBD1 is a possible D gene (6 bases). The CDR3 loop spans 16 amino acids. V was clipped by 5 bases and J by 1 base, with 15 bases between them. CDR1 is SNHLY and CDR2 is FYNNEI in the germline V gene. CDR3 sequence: CASSYINRVSGNTIYF. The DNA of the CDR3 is TGTGCCAGCAGTTACATTAACAGGGTTTCTGGAAACACCATATATTTT.

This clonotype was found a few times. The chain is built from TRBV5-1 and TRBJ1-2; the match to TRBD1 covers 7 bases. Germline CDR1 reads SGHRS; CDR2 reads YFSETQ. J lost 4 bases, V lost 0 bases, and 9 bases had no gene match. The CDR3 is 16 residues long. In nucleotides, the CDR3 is TGCGCCAGCAGCTTGGGAGGGGGCAGGCCCGCCTATGGCTACACCTTC. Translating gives CASSLGGGRPAYGYTF.

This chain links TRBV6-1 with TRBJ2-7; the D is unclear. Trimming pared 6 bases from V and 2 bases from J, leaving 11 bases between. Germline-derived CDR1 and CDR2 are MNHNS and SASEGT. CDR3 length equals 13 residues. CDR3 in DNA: TGTGCCAGCAGAATTAAGGCCCCCTACGAGCAGTACTTC. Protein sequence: CASRIKAPYEQYF.

The CDR3 DNA follows: TGCAGTGCCAACAGGGATCATGGAAACACCATATATTTT. Protein sequence: CSANRDHGNTIYF. The chain employs TRBV20-1 and TRBJ1-3, with D perhaps matching TRBD1 (6 bases). Germline V gene sequence: CDR1 DFQATT, CDR2 SNEGSKA (reference sequence). V lost 6 bases, J lost 3 bases, and 12 bases lay in between. There are 13 residues in the CDR3.

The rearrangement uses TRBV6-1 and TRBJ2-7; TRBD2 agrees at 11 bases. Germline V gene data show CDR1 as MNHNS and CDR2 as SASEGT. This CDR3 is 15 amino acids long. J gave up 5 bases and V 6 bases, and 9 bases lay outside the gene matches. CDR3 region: CASRVLAGGTNEQYF. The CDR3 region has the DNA TGTGCCAGCAGGGTTCTAGCGGGAGGTACAAACGAGCAGTACTTC.

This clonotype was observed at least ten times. The CDR3 protein is CASSYGTSSTGELFF. CDR3 bases: TGTGCCAGCAGCTACGGGACTAGCAGCACCGGGGAGCTGTTTTTT. This chain joins TRBV7-8 and TRBJ2-2; 9 nucleotides match TRBD2. Germline V lookup: CDR1 SGHVS, CDR2 FQNEAQ. This CDR3 contains 15 residues. J gave up 4 bases and V 4 bases, and 4 bases lay outside the gene matches. The full variable domain, completed using reference TRBV7-8 and TRBJ2-2, is GAGVSQSPRYKVAKRGQDVALRCDPISGHVSLFWYQQALGQGPEFLTYFQNEAQLDKSGLPSDRFFAERPEGSVSTLKIQRTQQEDSAVYLCASSYGTSSTGELFFGEGSRLTVL.

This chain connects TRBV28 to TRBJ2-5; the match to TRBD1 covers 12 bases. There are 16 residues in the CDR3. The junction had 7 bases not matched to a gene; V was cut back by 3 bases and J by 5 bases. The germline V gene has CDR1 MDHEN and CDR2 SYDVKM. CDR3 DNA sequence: TGTGCCAGCAGTTTTTCGGGACAGGGGGCAGGGGAGACCCAGTACTTC. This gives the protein CASSFSGQGAGETQYF.

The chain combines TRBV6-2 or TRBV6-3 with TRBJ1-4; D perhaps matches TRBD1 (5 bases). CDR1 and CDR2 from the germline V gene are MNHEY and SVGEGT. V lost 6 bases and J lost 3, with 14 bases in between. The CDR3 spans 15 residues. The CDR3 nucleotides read TGTGCCAGCAGCCCCCCGGGGGAGGCTAATGAAAAACTGTTTTTT. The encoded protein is CASSPPGEANEKLFF.

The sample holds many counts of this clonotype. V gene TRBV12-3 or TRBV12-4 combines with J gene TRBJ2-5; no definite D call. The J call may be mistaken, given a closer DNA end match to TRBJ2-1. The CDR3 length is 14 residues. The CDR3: CASSLGSVRNEQFF. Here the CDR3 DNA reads TGTGCCAGCAGTTTAGGTTCCGTACGGAATGAGCAGTTCTTC.

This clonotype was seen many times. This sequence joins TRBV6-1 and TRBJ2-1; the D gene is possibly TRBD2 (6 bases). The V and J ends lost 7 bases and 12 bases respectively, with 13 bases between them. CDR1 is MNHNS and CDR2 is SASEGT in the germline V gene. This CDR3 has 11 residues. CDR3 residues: CASKGGEAQFF. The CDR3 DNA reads TGTGCCAGCAAGGGTGGGGAGGCGCAGTTCTTC.

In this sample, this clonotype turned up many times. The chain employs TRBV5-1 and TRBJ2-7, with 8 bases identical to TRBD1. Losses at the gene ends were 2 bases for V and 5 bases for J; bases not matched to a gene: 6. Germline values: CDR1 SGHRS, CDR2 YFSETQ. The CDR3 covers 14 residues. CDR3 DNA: TGCGCCAGCAGCTTTCGGACAGGGACGGACGAGCAGTACTTC. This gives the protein CASSFRTGTDEQYF.

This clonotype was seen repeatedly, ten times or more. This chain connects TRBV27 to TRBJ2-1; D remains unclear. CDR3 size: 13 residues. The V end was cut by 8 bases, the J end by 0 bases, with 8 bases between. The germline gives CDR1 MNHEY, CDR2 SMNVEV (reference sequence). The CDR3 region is CASRRYSYNEQFF. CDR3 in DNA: TGTGCCAGCCGGAGATACTCCTACAATGAGCAGTTCTTC.

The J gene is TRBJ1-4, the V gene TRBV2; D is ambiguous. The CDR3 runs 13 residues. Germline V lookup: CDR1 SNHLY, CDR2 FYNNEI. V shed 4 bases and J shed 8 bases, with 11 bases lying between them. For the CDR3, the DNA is TGTGCCAGCAGTGTAAACCTCGGGGAAAAACTGTTTTTT. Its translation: CASSVNLGEKLFF.

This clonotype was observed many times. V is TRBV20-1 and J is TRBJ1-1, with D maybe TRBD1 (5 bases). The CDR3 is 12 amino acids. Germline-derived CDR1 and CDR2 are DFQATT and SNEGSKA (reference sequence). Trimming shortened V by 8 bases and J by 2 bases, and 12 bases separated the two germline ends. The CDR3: CSTTDSNTEAFF. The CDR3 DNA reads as TGCAGTACGACCGACAGTAACACTGAAGCTTTCTTT.

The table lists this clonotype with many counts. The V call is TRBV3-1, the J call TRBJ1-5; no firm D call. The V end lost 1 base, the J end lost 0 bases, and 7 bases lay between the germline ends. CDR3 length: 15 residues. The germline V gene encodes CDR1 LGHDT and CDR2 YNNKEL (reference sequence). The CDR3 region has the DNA TGTGCCAGCAGCCAAGGTACTTATAGCAATCAGCCCCAGCATTTT. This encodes CASSQGTYSNQPQHF.

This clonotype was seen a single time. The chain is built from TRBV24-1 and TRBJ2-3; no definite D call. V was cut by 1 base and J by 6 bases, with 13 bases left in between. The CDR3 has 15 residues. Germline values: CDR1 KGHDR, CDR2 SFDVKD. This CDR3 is CATSDFEPNPDTQYF. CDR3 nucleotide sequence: TGTGCCACCAGTGATTTTGAGCCGAATCCGGATACGCAGTATTTT.

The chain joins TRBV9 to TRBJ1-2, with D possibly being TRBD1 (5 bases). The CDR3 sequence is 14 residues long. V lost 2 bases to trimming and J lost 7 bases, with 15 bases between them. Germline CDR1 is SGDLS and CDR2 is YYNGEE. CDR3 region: CASSVSQGLGGYTF. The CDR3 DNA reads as TGTGCCAGCAGCGTCAGCCAGGGTCTTGGTGGCTACACCTTC.

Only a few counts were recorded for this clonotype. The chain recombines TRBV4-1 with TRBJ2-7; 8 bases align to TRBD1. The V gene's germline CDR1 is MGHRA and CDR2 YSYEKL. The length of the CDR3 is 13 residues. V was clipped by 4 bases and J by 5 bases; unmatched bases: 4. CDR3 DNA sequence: TGCGCCAGCAGCCCGGACAGGGTCAACGAGCAGTACTTC. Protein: CASSPDRVNEQYF.

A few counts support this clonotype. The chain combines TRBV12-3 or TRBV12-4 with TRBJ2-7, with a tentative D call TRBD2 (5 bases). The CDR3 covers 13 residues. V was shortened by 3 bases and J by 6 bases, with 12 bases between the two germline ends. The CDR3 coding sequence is TGTGCCAGCAGTTTCAACACCGCGGGCGAGCAGTACTTC. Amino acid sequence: CASSFNTAGEQYF.